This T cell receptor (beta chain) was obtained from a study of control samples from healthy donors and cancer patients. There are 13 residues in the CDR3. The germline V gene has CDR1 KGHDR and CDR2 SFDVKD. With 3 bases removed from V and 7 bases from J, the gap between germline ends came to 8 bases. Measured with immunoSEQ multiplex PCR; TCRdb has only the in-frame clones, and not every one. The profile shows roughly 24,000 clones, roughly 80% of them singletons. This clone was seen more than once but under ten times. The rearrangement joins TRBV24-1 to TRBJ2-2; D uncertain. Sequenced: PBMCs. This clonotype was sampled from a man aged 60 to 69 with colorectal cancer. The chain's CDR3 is CATSDKASGELFF. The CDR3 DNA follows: TGTGCCACCAGTGATAAAGCTAGCGGGGAGCTGTTTTTT.